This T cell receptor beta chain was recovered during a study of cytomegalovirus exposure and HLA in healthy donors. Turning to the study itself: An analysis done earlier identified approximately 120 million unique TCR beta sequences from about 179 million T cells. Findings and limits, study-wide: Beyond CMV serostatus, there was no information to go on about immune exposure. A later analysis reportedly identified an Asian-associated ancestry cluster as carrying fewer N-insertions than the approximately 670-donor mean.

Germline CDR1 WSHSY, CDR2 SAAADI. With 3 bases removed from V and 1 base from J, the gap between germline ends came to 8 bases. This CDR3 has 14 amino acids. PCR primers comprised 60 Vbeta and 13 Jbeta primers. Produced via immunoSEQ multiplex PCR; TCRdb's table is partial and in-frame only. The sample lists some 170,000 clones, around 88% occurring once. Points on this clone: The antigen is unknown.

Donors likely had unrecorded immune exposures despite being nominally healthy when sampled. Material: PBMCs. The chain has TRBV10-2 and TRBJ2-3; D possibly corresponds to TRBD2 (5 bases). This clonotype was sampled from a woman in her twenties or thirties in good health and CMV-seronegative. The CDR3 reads CASSERGRTDTQYF. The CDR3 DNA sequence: TGCGCCAGCAGTGAACGGGGTCGCACAGATACGCAGTATTTT.